One and the same sample provided the 7 T cell receptor beta chains below, sequenced in a study of cytomegalovirus exposure and HLA in healthy donors. Primers: 60 Vbeta forward and 13 Jbeta reverse. Repertoires were generated with immunoSEQ multiplex PCR, while TCRdb's copy carries only in-frame clones and drops some. There are about 160,000 clones in the sample; roughly 80% occur only once, and approximately 1.2% lies in the top ten. Sequenced: PBMCs. The receptor set was obtained from a man aged 45 to 65 in good health and CMV-seropositive.

The chain carries TRBV30 and TRBJ1-1; no reliable D call. V dropped 3 bases and J dropped 1 base, with 18 bases sitting between them. Germline V gives CDR1 GTSNPN, CDR2 SVGIG (reference sequence). This CDR3 contains 16 residues. CDR3 sequence: CAWRARINLGNTEAFF. The CDR3, as DNA: TGTGCCTGGAGGGCCAGGATCAATTTGGGGAACACTGAAGCTTTCTTT.

The chain recombines TRBV21-1 with TRBJ1-4; the D segment call TRBD1 is taken from the table without a DNA check. TRBV21-1 is flagged as a pseudogene. The CDR3 length is 18 residues. CDR3 in DNA: TGTGCCAGCAGCTACCCCGGGACAGATACCGCAACTAATGAAAAACTGTTTTTT. The encoded protein is CASSYPGTDTATNEKLFF.

The gene calls are TRBV5-4 and TRBJ2-5; D is possibly TRBD1 (6 bases). The CDR3 has 13 amino acids. V was clipped by 3 bases and J by 13 bases, with 19 bases between them. The germline V gene has CDR1 SGHNT and CDR2 YYREEE (reference sequence). The DNA for the CDR3 is TGTGCCAGCAGCTCGTCAGTTCAGGGGATCCCGTACTTC. It yields the protein CASSSSVQGIPYF.

The DNA of the CDR3 is TGTGCCAGCAGCGTTCTCCCAGACAATGAGCAGTTCTTC. Encoded protein: CASSVLPDNEQFF. The V and J genes are TRBV7-9 and TRBJ2-1; D is unresolved. The CDR3 has 13 amino acids. V was clipped by 5 bases and J by 5 bases, with 10 bases between them. The germline V gene has CDR1 SEHNR and CDR2 FQNEAQ (reference sequence).

This clone appeared a few times. The chain uses TRBV10-2 and TRBJ2-3; D uncertain. V was clipped by 7 bases and J by 6 bases, with 14 bases between them. Germline assignment: CDR1 WSHSY and CDR2 SAAADI. This CDR3 spans 13 amino acids. CDR3 in amino acids: CASKSIVEDTQYF. The CDR3 nucleotides read TGCGCCAGCAAGTCTATTGTAGAGGATACGCAGTATTTT.

This clone appeared once. V gene TRBV28 combines with J gene TRBJ1-4; the match to TRBD1 covers 9 bases. CDR3 length: 15 amino acids. After removal of 5 bases from V and 7 bases from J, the junction contained 8 bases not matched to a gene. Germline V gene data show CDR1 as MDHEN and CDR2 as SYDVKM. CDR3 in amino acids: CASSPTGTGSEKLFF. The CDR3 nucleotides read TGTGCCAGCAGTCCGACCGGGACAGGGAGTGAAAAACTGTTTTTT. Based on the CDR3 plus reference TRBV28 and TRBJ1-4, the full variable domain is DVKVTQSSRYLVKRTGEKVFLECVQDMDHENMFWYRQDPGLGLRLIYFSYDVKMKEKGDIPEGYSVSREKKERFSLILESASTNQTSMYLCASSPTGTGSEKLFFGSGTQLSVL.

The chain recombines TRBV6-6 with TRBJ2-7; maybe TRBD2 (5 bases). Trimming left V 6 bases short and J 3 bases short, with 9 bases between. CDR3 length: 12 amino acids. Germline assignment: CDR1 MNHNY and CDR2 SVGAGI (reference sequence). CDR3 region: CASSRTLYEQYF. The CDR3 DNA reads as TGTGCCAGCAGCCGGACTCTCTACGAGCAGTACTTC.